Each of the 14 T cell receptor beta chains below was sequenced from the same sample in a study of blood T cell repertoires in COVID-19. Measured with immunoSEQ multiplex PCR; TCRdb has only the in-frame clones, and not every one. The table lists about 100,000 clones, about nine tenths of them singletons. Specimen: peripheral blood. The receptors here all came from a man between 45 and 60 years old with acute or convalescent COVID-19.

This CDR3 is CASSLSTSGGAGYEQYF. CDR3 bases: TGCGCCAGCAGCTTGAGTACTAGCGGGGGGGCAGGCTACGAGCAGTACTTC. J is TRBJ2-7 and V is TRBV5-1, with 13 bases matching TRBD2. The J segment lost 3 bases and the V segment lost 1 base, leaving 7 bases of the junction unmatched. CDR1 and CDR2 from the germline V gene are SGHRS and YFSETQ. The length of the CDR3 is 17 residues.

The gene calls are TRBV5-1 and TRBJ2-1; D is perhaps TRBD1 (5 bases). The CDR3 runs to 13 residues. V shed 2 bases and J shed 4 bases, with 7 bases lying between them. The germline V gene has CDR1 SGHRS and CDR2 YFSETQ. For the CDR3, the DNA is TGCGCCAGCAGCTTACAGGATTACAATGAGCAGTTCTTC. This sequence encodes CASSLQDYNEQFF.

The gene calls are TRBV3-1 (or the pseudogene TRBV3-2) and TRBJ1-5; D possibly corresponds to TRBD1 (5 bases). Deletions cut 4 bases from V and 0 bases from J, with 10 bases between. The length of the CDR3 is 15 residues. Per germline, CDR1 LGHDT and CDR2 YNNKEL (reference sequence). The CDR3 nucleotides read TGTGCCAGCAGCCCGCAGCAGGGTAGCAATCAGCCCCAGCATTTT. It encodes CASSPQQGSNQPQHF.

V gene TRBV19 combines with J gene TRBJ1-6; a weak D match, TRBD1 (5 bases). This CDR3 is 15 amino acids long. V lost 1 base and J 4 bases, leaving 8 bases between the germline ends. The V gene's germline CDR1 is LNHDA and CDR2 SQIVND (reference sequence). This CDR3 is CASSIGQGYNSPLHF. DNA of the CDR3: TGTGCCAGTAGTATAGGGCAGGGATATAATTCACCCCTCCACTTT. The full variable domain, its missing parts supplied by reference TRBV19 and TRBJ1-6, is DGGITQSPKYLFRKEGQNVTLSCEQNLNHDAMYWYRQDPGQGLRLIYYSQIVNDFQKGDIAEGYSVSREKKESFPLTVTSAQKNPTAFYLCASSIGQGYNSPLHFGNGTRLTVT.

The V gene is TRBV5-1, the J gene TRBJ2-2; D uncertain. Trimming cost V 4 bases and J 7 bases, with 17 bases left between them. This CDR3 is built from 15 residues. CDR1 and CDR2 from the germline V gene are SGHRS and YFSETQ. Here the CDR3 reads CASSEKSSSGGELFF. CDR3 in DNA: TGCGCCAGCAGCGAAAAAAGTTCCTCGGGCGGGGAGCTGTTTTTT.

The V and J genes are TRBV28 and TRBJ1-2, with D unclear. Germline V gene lookup returns CDR1 MDHEN and CDR2 SYDVKM. The ends were cut back, 2 bases at V and 4 bases at J, with 11 bases in the middle. The CDR3 runs to 14 residues. The CDR3 is CASSLTPTLYGYTF. As DNA, the CDR3 is TGTGCCAGCAGTTTAACCCCGACTCTCTATGGCTACACCTTC.

The V gene is TRBV7-3, the J gene TRBJ2-1, with 9 bases that match TRBD2. The germline V gene encodes CDR1 SGHTA and CDR2 FQGTGA. Germline trimming cut 2 bases from V and 7 bases from J; bases unmatched to any gene: 6. This CDR3 contains 15 residues. CDR3: CASSLRETSGNEQFF. The CDR3 DNA sequence: TGTGCCAGCAGCTTACGAGAGACTAGCGGTAATGAGCAGTTCTTC.

The V call is TRBV5-4, the J call TRBJ2-1; no definite D call. The V end was cut by 0 bases, the J end by 6 bases, with 10 bases between. The germline gives CDR1 SGHNT, CDR2 YYREEE (reference sequence). CDR3 length: 14 amino acids. The DNA of the CDR3 is TGTGCCAGCAGCTTGGAGTACGGGTTCAATGAGCAGTTCTTC. It codes for CASSLEYGFNEQFF.

This chain uses TRBV9 with TRBJ1-1; no clear D gene. CDR1 SGDLS and CDR2 YYNGEE come from the germline V gene. The V end was cut by 4 bases, the J end by 4 bases, with 8 bases between. The CDR3 extends over 12 amino acids. CDR3 sequence reads: CASSSRSTEAFF. In DNA, the CDR3 is TGTGCCAGCAGCTCCCGTAGCACTGAAGCTTTCTTT.

J is TRBJ2-5 and V is TRBV9, with D maybe TRBD2 (6 bases). CDR1 and CDR2 from the germline V gene are SGDLS and YYNGEE. Trimming stripped 4 bases from V and 5 bases from J, with 18 bases between. The CDR3 covers 15 residues. DNA of the CDR3: TGTGCCAGCAGCTCCCAGCGGGCAAGCTTGGAGACCCAGTACTTC. Translating gives CASSSQRASLETQYF.

This clone was picked up a small number of times. This chain links TRBV11-2 with TRBJ2-3; D is unclear. Germline CDR1 and CDR2: SGHAT and FQNNGV. The V and J ends lost 5 bases and 5 bases respectively, with 14 bases between them. The CDR3 spans 14 residues. The CDR3 loop reads CASSPSRGGDTQYF. The DNA for the CDR3 is TGTGCCAGCAGCCCTTCGAGAGGTGGAGATACGCAGTATTTT. The full variable domain, rest sourced from reference TRBV11-2 and TRBJ2-3, is EAGVAQSPRYKIIEKRQSVAFWCNPISGHATLYWYQQILGQGPKLLIQFQNNGVVDDSQLPKDRFSAERLKGVDSTLKIQPAKLEDSAVYLCASSPSRGGDTQYFGPGTRLTVL.

The chain joins TRBV9 to TRBJ2-3; 13 nucleotides align to TRBD2. The V gene end was trimmed by 5 bases and the J gene end by 0 bases; junction bases not matched to a gene: 15. There are 20 residues in the CDR3. Germline V gene data show CDR1 as SGDLS and CDR2 as YYNGEE. The CDR3 region has the DNA TGTGCCAGCAGTCTTTCTGGACTAGCGGGGGCCCTTGGGAGCACAGATACGCAGTATTTT. As protein: CASSLSGLAGALGSTDTQYF.

The chain couples TRBV6-5 to TRBJ1-5; tentative D call: TRBD1 (5 bases). The CDR3 runs to 12 residues. V was cut by 8 bases and J by 2 bases, with 7 bases left in between. The germline gives CDR1 MNHEY, CDR2 SVGAGI. The CDR3 coding sequence is TGTGCCAGCTGGGGGGGCAATCAGCCCCAGCATTTT. Residues: CASWGGNQPQHF.

The chain has TRBV3-1 (or the pseudogene TRBV3-2) and TRBJ2-1; D is undetermined. CDR1 is LGHDT, CDR2 YNNKEL, per germline (reference sequence). CDR3 size: 15 residues. The V and J ends lost 0 bases and 5 bases respectively, with 11 bases between them. The CDR3 DNA is TGTGCCAGCAGCCAAGATTTCGCCTACCACAATGAGCAGTTCTTC. Residues: CASSQDFAYHNEQFF.